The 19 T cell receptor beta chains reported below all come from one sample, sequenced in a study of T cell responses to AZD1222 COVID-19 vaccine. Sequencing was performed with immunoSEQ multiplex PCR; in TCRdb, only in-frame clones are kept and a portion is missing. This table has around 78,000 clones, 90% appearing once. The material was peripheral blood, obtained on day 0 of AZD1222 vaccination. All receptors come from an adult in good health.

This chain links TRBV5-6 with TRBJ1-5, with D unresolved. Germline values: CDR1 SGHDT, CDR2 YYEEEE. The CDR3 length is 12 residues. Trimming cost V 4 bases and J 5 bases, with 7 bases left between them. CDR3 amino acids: CASSVTDQPQHF. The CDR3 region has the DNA TGTGCCAGCAGCGTTACAGATCAGCCCCAGCATTTT.

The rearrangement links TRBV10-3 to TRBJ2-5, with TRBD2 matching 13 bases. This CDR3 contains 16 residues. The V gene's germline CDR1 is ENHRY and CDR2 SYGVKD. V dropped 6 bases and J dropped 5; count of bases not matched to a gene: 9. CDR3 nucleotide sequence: TGTGCCATCAGGGCAACTAGCGGGGGGGCCGGGGAGACCCAGTACTTC. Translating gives CAIRATSGGAGETQYF.

CDR3 nucleotide sequence: TGTGCCAGCGCACAACAGGGGGCAATTGGCTACACCTTC. It translates to CASAQQGAIGYTF. V is TRBV27 and J is TRBJ1-2, with 9 bases that match TRBD1. The CDR3 loop spans 13 amino acids. J lost 7 bases, V lost 8 bases, and 8 bases had no gene match. CDR1 MNHEY and CDR2 SMNVEV come from the germline V gene (reference sequence).

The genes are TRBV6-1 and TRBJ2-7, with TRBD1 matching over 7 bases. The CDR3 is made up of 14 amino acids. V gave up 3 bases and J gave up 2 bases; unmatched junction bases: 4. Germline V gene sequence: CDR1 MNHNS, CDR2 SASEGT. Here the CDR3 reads CASSDRDRTYEQYF. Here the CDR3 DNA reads TGTGCCAGCAGTGATCGGGACAGAACCTACGAGCAGTACTTC.

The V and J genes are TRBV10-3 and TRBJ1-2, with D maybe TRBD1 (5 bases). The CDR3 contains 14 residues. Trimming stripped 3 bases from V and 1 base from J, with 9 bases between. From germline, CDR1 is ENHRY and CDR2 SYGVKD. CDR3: CAISEQQGNYGYTF. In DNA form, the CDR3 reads TGTGCCATCAGTGAACAGCAGGGTAACTATGGCTACACCTTC.

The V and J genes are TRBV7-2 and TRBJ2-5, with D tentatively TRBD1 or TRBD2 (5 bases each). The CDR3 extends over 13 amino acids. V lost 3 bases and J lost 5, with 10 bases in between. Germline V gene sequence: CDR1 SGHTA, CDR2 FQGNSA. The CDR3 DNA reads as TGTGCCAGCAGCTTGGGGGTTGGGGAGACCCAGTACTTC. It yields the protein CASSLGVGETQYF. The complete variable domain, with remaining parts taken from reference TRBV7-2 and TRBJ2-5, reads GAGVSQSPSNKVTEKGKDVELRCDPISGHTALYWYRQSLGQGLEFLIYFQGNSAPDKSGLPSDRFSAERTGGSVSTLTIQRTQQEDSAVYLCASSLGVGETQYFGPGTRLLVL.

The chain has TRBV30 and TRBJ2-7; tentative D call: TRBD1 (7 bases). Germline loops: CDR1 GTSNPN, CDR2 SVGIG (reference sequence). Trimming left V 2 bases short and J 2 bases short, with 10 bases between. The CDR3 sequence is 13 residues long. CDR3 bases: TGTGCCTGGAGTCGGGGGACAGCCTACGAGCAGTACTTC. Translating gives CAWSRGTAYEQYF.

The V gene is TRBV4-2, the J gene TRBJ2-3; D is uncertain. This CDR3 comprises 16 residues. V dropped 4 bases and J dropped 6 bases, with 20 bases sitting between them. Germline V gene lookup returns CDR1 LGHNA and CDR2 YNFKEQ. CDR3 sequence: CASSPKSSSGSDTQYF. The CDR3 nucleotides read TGTGCCAGCAGCCCCAAGAGCTCTTCCGGCTCGGATACGCAGTATTTT.

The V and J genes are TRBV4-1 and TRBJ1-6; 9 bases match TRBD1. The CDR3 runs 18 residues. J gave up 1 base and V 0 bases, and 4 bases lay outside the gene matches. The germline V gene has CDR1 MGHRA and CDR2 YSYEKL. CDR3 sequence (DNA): TGCGCCAGCAGCCAAGATGGTGACAGGGGGTCCTATAATTCACCCCTCCACTTT. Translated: CASSQDGDRGSYNSPLHF.

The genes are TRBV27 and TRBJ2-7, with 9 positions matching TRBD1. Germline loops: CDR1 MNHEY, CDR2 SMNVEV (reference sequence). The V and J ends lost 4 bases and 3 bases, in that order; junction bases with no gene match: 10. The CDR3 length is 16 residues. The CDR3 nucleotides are TGTGCCAGCAGTTCCGGACAGGGGTCTCTCCTCTACGAGCAGTACTTC. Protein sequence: CASSSGQGSLLYEQYF.

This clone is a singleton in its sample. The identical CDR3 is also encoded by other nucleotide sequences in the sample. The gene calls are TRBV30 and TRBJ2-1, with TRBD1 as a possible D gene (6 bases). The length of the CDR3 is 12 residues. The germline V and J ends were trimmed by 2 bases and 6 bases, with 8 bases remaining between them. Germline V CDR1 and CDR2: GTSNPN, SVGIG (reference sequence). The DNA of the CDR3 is TGTGCCTGGAGTAGACAGGTCAATGAGCAGTTCTTC. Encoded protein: CAWSRQVNEQFF. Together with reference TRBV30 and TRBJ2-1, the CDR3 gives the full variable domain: SQTIHQWPATLVQPVGSPLSLECTVEGTSNPNLYWYRQAAGRGLQLLFYSVGIGQISSEVPQNLSASRPQDRQFILSSKKLLLSDSGFYLCAWSRQVNEQFFGPGTRLTVL.

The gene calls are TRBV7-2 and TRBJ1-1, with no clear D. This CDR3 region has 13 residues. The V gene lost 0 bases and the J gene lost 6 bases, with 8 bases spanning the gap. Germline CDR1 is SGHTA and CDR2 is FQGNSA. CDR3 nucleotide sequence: TGTGCCAGCAGCTTAGCAGGGTCCGCTGAAGCTTTCTTT. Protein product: CASSLAGSAEAFF. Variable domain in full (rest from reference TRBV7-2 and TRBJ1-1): GAGVSQSPSNKVTEKGKDVELRCDPISGHTALYWYRQSLGQGLEFLIYFQGNSAPDKSGLPSDRFSAERTGGSVSTLTIQRTQQEDSAVYLCASSLAGSAEAFFGQGTRLTVV.

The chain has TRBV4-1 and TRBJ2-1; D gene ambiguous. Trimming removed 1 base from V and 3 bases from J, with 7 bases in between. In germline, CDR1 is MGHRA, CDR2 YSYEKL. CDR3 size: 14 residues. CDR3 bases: TGCGCCAGCAGCCAAGCGTCCGACTACAATGAGCAGTTCTTC. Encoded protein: CASSQASDYNEQFF.

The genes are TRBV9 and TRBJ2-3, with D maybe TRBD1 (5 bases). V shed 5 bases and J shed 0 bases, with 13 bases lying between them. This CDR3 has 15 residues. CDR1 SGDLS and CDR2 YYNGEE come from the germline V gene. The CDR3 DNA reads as TGTGCCAGCAGTTTGACAGTCTCTAGCACAGATACGCAGTATTTT. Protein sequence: CASSLTVSSTDTQYF.

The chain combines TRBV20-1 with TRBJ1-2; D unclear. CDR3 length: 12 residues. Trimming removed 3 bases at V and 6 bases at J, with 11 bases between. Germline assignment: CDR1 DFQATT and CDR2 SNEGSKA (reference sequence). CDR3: CSASRGRDGYTF. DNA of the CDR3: TGCAGTGCTAGTCGGGGTAGAGATGGCTACACCTTC.

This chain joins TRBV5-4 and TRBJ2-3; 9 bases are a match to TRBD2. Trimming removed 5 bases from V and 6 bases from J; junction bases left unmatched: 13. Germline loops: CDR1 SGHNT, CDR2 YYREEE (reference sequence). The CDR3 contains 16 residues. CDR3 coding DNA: TGTGCCAGCAGATCTCGTAGCGGGAGTTGGGAGGATACGCAGTATTTT. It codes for CASRSRSGSWEDTQYF.

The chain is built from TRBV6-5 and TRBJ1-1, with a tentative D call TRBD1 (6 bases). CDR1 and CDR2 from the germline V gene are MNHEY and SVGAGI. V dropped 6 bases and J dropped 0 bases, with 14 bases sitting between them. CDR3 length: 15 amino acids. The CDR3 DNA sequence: TGTGCCAGCAGGAGCGGTAGGGGGATGAACACTGAAGCTTTCTTT. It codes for CASRSGRGMNTEAFF.

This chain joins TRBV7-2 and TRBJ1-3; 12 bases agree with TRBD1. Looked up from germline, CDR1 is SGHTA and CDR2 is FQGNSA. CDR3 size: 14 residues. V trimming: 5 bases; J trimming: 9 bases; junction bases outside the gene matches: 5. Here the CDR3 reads CASSRGTGGPTIYF. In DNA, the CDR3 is TGTGCCAGCAGCCGCGGGACAGGGGGCCCCACCATATATTTT.

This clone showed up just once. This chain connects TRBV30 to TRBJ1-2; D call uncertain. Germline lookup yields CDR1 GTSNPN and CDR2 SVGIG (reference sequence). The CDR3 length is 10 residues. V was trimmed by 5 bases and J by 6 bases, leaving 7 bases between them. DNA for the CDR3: TGTGCCTGGGGGCTAGATGGCTACACCTTC. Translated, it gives CAWGLDGYTF.